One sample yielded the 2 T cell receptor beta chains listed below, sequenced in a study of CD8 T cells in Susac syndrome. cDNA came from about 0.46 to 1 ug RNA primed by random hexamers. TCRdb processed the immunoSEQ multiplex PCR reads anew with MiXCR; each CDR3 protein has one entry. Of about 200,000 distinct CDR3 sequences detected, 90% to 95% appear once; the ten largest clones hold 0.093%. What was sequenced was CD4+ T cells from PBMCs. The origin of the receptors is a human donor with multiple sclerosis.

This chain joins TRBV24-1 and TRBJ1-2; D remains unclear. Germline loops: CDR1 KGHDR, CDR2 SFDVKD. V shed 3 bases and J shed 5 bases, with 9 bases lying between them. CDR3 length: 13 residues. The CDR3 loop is CATSDGPDYGYTF. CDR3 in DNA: TGTGCCACCAGTGATGGTCCGGATTATGGCTACACCTTC.

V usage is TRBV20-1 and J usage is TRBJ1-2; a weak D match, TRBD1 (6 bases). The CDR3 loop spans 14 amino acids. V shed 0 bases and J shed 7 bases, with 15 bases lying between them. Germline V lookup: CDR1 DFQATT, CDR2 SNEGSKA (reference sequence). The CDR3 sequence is CSARDPRGLSGYTF. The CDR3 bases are TGCAGTGCTAGAGATCCACGGGGGCTGAGTGGCTACACCTTC.